This entry describes one TCR beta chain. As yet, its antigen is unknown. The repertoire was sequenced with immunoSEQ multiplex PCR; TCRdb's copy has only in-frame clones and lacks some. This sample has about 40,000 clones; less than 95% occur once, and the top ten carry 2% to 2.5%. This sample was included in a study of T cells after posttransplantation cyclophosphamide. Germline V CDR1 and CDR2: MGHDK, SYGVNS. V was cut by 8 bases and J by 3 bases, with 10 bases left in between. The CDR3 contains 12 residues. Study results and caveats: After PTCy, TRB diversity resembled that of CNI/methotrexate controls. Later blood repertoires were often dominated by clones from the donor CD8+ memory compartment. Tissue-infiltrating T cells from skin or gut overlapped little with blood T cells.

A marrow graft followed busulfan-fludarabine conditioning, with cyclophosphamide on days +3 and +4. Sample: PBMCs, taken roughly 59 days after allogeneic stem cell transplant with posttransplant cyclophosphamide. The sequence came from a male patient aged 55 to 69 who received an allogeneic stem cell transplant from a related donor and was CMV-positive. Some T cells may possibly be graft donor cells. The chain is built from TRBV25-1 and TRBJ1-1; D not certain. The CDR3 sequence is CASRGGYTEAFF. In nucleotides, the CDR3 is TGTGCCAGCCGTGGAGGGTACACTGAAGCTTTCTTT.